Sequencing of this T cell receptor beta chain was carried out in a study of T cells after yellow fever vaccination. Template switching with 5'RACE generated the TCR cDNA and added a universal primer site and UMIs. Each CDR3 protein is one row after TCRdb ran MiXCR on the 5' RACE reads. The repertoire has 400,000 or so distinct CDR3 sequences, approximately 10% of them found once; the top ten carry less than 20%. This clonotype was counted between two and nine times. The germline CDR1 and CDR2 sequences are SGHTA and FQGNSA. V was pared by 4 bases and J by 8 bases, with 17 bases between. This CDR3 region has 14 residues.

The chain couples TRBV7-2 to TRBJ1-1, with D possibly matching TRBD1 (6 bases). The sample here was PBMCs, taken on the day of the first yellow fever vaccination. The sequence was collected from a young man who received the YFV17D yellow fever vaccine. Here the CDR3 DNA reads TGTGCCAGCAGCTCAGGGGTGGACGGATCGGAAGCTTTCTTT. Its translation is CASSSGVDGSEAFF.